This passage covers 20 T cell receptor beta chains from one sample sequenced in a study of cytomegalovirus exposure and HLA in healthy donors (dated by TCRdb to between 2016 and 2019). Preparation of the library involved the immunoSEQ multiplex PCR assay. A mixture of 60 forward primers for TCR Vbeta segments and 13 reverse primers for TCR Jbeta segments was used in the multiplex PCR. Entries here come from immuneACCESS through TCRdb and include only in-frame sequences with V and J called. Some clones fail to appear in such tables; in the studies checked, an unresolved V gene covers under half of the shortfall, and the cause of the remainder is unknown. The sample data list roughly 150,000 clones, and around 73% of these were observed just once. The ten largest clones take up under 5.5% of the sample. Sequences were obtained from PBMCs. The receptors stem from a woman aged 18-29 years in good health and CMV-seropositive.

This clone was counted a single time. V gene TRBV19 combines with J gene TRBJ1-1, with a possible D match to TRBD1 (5 bases). V lost 3 bases and J 5 bases, leaving 7 bases between the germline ends. The CDR3 runs 12 residues. Germline V gives CDR1 LNHDA, CDR2 SQIVND (reference sequence). CDR3 sequence reads: CASSIPGTEAFF. The CDR3 DNA reads TGTGCCAGTAGTATCCCAGGGACTGAAGCTTTCTTT. Full variable domain (outside the CDR3, taken from reference TRBV19 and TRBJ1-1): DGGITQSPKYLFRKEGQNVTLSCEQNLNHDAMYWYRQDPGQGLRLIYYSQIVNDFQKGDIAEGYSVSREKKESFPLTVTSAQKNPTAFYLCASSIPGTEAFFGQGTRLTVV.

The chain carries TRBV7-9 and TRBJ2-5, with 7 nucleotides matching TRBD2. Per the germline V gene, CDR1 is SEHNR and CDR2 is FQNEAQ (reference sequence). This CDR3 comprises 16 residues. The V segment lost 5 bases and the J segment 4 bases; nucleotides outside the gene matches: 13. CDR3 DNA: TGTGCCAGCAGCCCCCCATACGGACTAGGAGTAGAGACCCAGTACTTC. It codes for CASSPPYGLGVETQYF.

The chain carries TRBV15 and TRBJ2-1; TRBD2 aligns across 8 bases. The CDR3 covers 16 residues. Germline V gene lookup returns CDR1 LNHNV and CDR2 YYDKDF (reference sequence). Trimming cost V 1 base and J 9 bases; bases outside gene matches: 11. CDR3 nucleotide sequence: TGTGCCACCAGCAGAGCCTTTTCGGGGGGGGTCGCTGAGCAGTTCTTC. Protein product: CATSRAFSGGVAEQFF.

V gene TRBV9 combines with J gene TRBJ2-7, with D possibly being TRBD1 (5 bases). The CDR3 is made up of 15 amino acids. Per the germline V gene, CDR1 is SGDLS and CDR2 is YYNGEE. V gave up 0 bases and J gave up 1 base, with 11 bases separating them. The CDR3 is CASSVAEDNSYEQYF. The CDR3 nucleotides are TGTGCCAGCAGCGTAGCTGAGGACAATTCCTACGAGCAGTACTTC.

This clone was seen a handful of times. The chain combines TRBV9 with TRBJ1-2; TRBD1 agrees at 8 bases. This CDR3 has 16 residues. The V gene end was trimmed by 3 bases and the J gene end by 4 bases; junction bases not matched to a gene: 11. Per germline, CDR1 SGDLS and CDR2 YYNGEE. The CDR3 DNA follows: TGTGCCAGCAGCGCCGAGACAGGGGCTCCCGTCTATGGCTACACCTTC. Translation: CASSAETGAPVYGYTF.

This chain uses TRBV15 with TRBJ1-4; TRBD1 agrees at 7 bases. V shed 8 bases and J 3 bases; nucleotides not matched to a gene: 6. The CDR3 contains 14 residues. Germline CDR1 is LNHNV and CDR2 is YYDKDF (reference sequence). CDR3 residues: CATAGQGANEKLFF. The CDR3 nucleotides read TGTGCCACCGCAGGGCAGGGGGCTAATGAAAAACTGTTTTTT.

The chain links TRBV4-1 to TRBJ1-5, with TRBD1 matching over 10 bases. Germline-derived CDR1 and CDR2 are MGHRA and YSYEKL. The CDR3 contains 13 residues. Unmatched junction bases numbered 2, after V lost 8 bases and J lost 4 bases. The CDR3: CASGTGENQPQHF. CDR3 sequence (DNA): TGCGCCAGCGGGACAGGGGAAAATCAGCCCCAGCATTTT.

The chain employs TRBV7-8 and TRBJ1-2; 8 positions agree with TRBD1. The CDR3 length is 15 residues. Trimming took 3 bases from V and 5 from J; bases not matched to a gene: 8. Germline CDR1 reads SGHVS; CDR2 reads FQNEAQ. CDR3 DNA: TGTGCCAGCAGCTTGAGGACAGGGATTGGTTATGGCTACACCTTC. Translated: CASSLRTGIGYGYTF.

This clone has only a few counts. The chain combines TRBV9 with TRBJ2-1, with a tentative D call TRBD1 (5 bases). The V end was cut by 4 bases, the J end by 5 bases, with 16 bases between. This CDR3 is built from 15 residues. The germline V gene encodes CDR1 SGDLS and CDR2 YYNGEE. The CDR3 reads CASSTRVDINNEQFF. CDR3 DNA: TGTGCCAGCAGCACCCGGGTGGACATCAACAATGAGCAGTTCTTC. Complete variable domain (other parts from reference TRBV9 and TRBJ2-1): DSGVTQTPKHLITATGQRVTLRCSPRSGDLSVYWYQQSLDQGLQFLIQYYNGEERAKGNILERFSAQQFPDLHSELNLSSLELGDSALYFCASSTRVDINNEQFFGPGTRLTVL.

V gene TRBV9 combines with J gene TRBJ2-7; D ambiguous. V lost 3 bases and J lost 3, with 7 bases in between. This CDR3 is 12 amino acids long. Germline CDR1 and CDR2: SGDLS and YYNGEE. DNA of the CDR3: TGTGCCAGCAGCGACCAGAACTACGAGCAGTACTTC. Translating it yields CASSDQNYEQYF.

The chain recombines TRBV10-3 with TRBJ2-5, with 9 nucleotides matching TRBD2. The V gene end was trimmed by 8 bases and the J gene end by 4 bases; junction bases not matched to a gene: 8. CDR1 and CDR2 (germline): ENHRY, SYGVKD. The CDR3 extends over 14 amino acids. For the CDR3, the DNA is TGTGCCATCGGCGAGCGGGGGGAGGGAGAGACCCAGTACTTC. Its translation: CAIGERGEGETQYF.

The chain employs TRBV27 and TRBJ2-5; 10 positions match TRBD1. The J call may not be correct, given that the DNA end is closer to TRBJ2-7. The CDR3 extends over 15 amino acids. The germline V gene has CDR1 MNHEY and CDR2 SMNVEV (reference sequence). CDR3 region: CASRPRDRGLYEQYF. The CDR3 DNA reads TGTGCCAGCAGGCCTCGGGACAGGGGCCTCTACGAGCAGTACTTC.

This CDR3 reads CASSPTQGGEKLFF. The CDR3 DNA reads TGTGCCAGCAGCCCAACACAGGGGGGAGAAAAACTGTTTTTT. The chain employs TRBV2 and TRBJ1-4, with 8 bases aligning to TRBD1. The CDR3 runs 14 residues. CDR1 and CDR2 from the germline V gene are SNHLY and FYNNEI. The trim removed 6 bases at V and 8 bases at J, leaving 8 bases unmatched.

The rearrangement joins TRBV9 to TRBJ2-5; 11 bases are shared with TRBD2. The J call may be in error: the DNA end matches TRBJ2-7 better. The CDR3 runs 17 residues. Germline CDR1 SGDLS, CDR2 YYNGEE. CDR3 nucleotide sequence: TGTGCCAGCAGCGAAGAACTGGGACTAGCGGAGACCTACGAGCAGTACTTC. This translates into CASSEELGLAETYEQYF.

The V and J genes are TRBV7-3 and TRBJ1-1; D remains ambiguous. This CDR3 contains 14 residues. In germline, CDR1 is SGHTA, CDR2 FQGTGA. Trimming removed 2 bases from V and 0 bases from J, with 7 bases in between. The chain's CDR3 is CASSLDHLNTEAFF. The CDR3 DNA reads TGTGCCAGCAGCTTAGATCACTTGAACACTGAAGCTTTCTTT.

Turning to this clone: One junction end disagrees with the germline gene, perhaps due to a read error. CDR3 in DNA: TGTGCCAGCAGCGTAGAGGGGCCTGGAGACACCATATATTTT. Protein product: CASSVEGPGDTIYF. The chain employs TRBV9 and TRBJ1-3; D might be TRBD1 (5 bases). The CDR3 is 14 residues long. Germline V gene lookup returns CDR1 SGDLS and CDR2 YYNGEE.

The rearrangement links TRBV5-1 to TRBJ2-7; tentatively, D is TRBD2 (6 bases). The V gene's germline CDR1 is SGHRS and CDR2 YFSETQ. V dropped 4 bases and J dropped 0 bases, with 17 bases sitting between them. The length of the CDR3 is 16 residues. The CDR3: CASSLYPGTPSYEQYF. The CDR3 coding sequence is TGCGCCAGCAGCCTATACCCCGGGACTCCCTCCTACGAGCAGTACTTC.

The rearrangement joins TRBV10-1 to TRBJ1-1; D is unresolved. The germline V gene encodes CDR1 WNHNN and CDR2 SYGVQD (reference sequence). The length of the CDR3 is 20 residues. The V end lost 0 bases, the J end lost 5 bases, and 28 bases lay between the germline ends. The CDR3 loop reads CASSESLYRPGPAGPTEAFF. CDR3 nucleotide sequence: TGCGCCAGCAGTGAGTCTCTTTACCGACCCGGCCCGGCAGGCCCAACTGAAGCTTTCTTT.

This sequence joins TRBV2 and TRBJ2-5, with TRBD2 matching 8 bases. After removal of 6 bases from V and 5 bases from J, the junction contained 11 bases not matched to a gene. CDR1 and CDR2 (germline): SNHLY, FYNNEI. The CDR3 is made up of 15 amino acids. CDR3 bases: TGTGCCAGCAGAGAACAGCGGGGGTGGGTCGAGACCCAGTACTTC. Protein sequence: CASREQRGWVETQYF. Complete variable domain (other parts from reference TRBV2 and TRBJ2-5): EPEVTQTPSHQVTQMGQEVILRCVPISNHLYFYWYRQILGQKVEFLVSFYNNEISEKSEIFDDQFSVERPDGSNFTLKIRSTKLEDSAMYFCASREQRGWVETQYFGPGTRLLVL.

The sample holds one count of this clone. V is TRBV5-1 and J is TRBJ2-7; possibly TRBD2 for D (6 bases). V lost 0 bases and J lost 2, with 12 bases in between. CDR1 SGHRS and CDR2 YFSETQ come from the germline V gene. This CDR3 is 15 amino acids long. The CDR3 reads CASSLGRVTPYEQYF. The CDR3 nucleotides are TGCGCCAGCAGCTTGGGGAGGGTCACCCCCTACGAGCAGTACTTC.